This T cell receptor (beta chain) originates from a study of cytomegalovirus exposure and HLA in healthy donors. This clone appeared a few times. The antigen remains unidentified. General study results and limits: 87-base-pair reads could not separate some V segments, including TRBV6-2 and TRBV6-3.

The primer mix had 60 Vbeta and 13 Jbeta primers. The protocol was immunoSEQ multiplex PCR, while the TCRdb copy is restricted to in-frame clones and leaves out a portion. The sample has around 150,000 clones, around 57% seen once. The CDR3 has 16 amino acids. The V gene's germline CDR1 is SGHDT and CDR2 YYEEEE. After removal of 1 base from V and 2 bases from J, the junction contained 2 bases not matched to a gene. The sequencing input was PBMCs. The TCR originated in a male donor in good health and CMV-seronegative. V usage is TRBV5-6 and J usage is TRBJ1-3; 11 positions agree with TRBD1. CDR3 bases: TGTGCCAGCAGCTTGCCGGGACAGGGGGCTGGAAACACCATATATTTT. Amino acid sequence: CASSLPGQGAGNTIYF.